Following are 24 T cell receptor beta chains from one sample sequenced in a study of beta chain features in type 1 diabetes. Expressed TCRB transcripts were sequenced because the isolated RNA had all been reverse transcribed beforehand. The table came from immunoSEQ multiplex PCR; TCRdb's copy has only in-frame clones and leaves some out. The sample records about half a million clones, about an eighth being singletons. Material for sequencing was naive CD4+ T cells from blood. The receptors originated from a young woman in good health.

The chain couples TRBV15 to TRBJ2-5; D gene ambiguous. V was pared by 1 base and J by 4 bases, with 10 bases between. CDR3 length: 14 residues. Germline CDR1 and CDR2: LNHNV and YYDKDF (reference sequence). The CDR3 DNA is TGTGCCACCAGCAGAGCGACGGGCCCAGAGACCCAGTACTTC. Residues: CATSRATGPETQYF.

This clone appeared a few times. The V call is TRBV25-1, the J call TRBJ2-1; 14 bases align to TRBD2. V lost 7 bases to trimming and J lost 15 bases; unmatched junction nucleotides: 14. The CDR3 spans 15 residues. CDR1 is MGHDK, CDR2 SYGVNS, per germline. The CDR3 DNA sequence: TGTGCCAGCACTCTCGCGACTAGCGGGAGGGCCGATTGGTTCTTC. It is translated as CASTLATSGRADWFF. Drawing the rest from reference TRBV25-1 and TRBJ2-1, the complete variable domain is EADIYQTPRYLVIGTGKKITLECSQTMGHDKMYWYQQDPGMELHLIHYSYGVNSTEKGDLSSESTVSRIRTEHFPLTLESARPSHTSQYLCASTLATSGRADWFFGPGTRLTVL.

The CDR3 is CASSQYLAQGAEAFF. The CDR3 coding sequence is TGTGCCAGCAGCCAGTACCTTGCACAGGGAGCGGAAGCTTTCTTT. The chain employs TRBV14 and TRBJ1-1; D is perhaps TRBD1 (6 bases). The CDR3 is 15 amino acids. Per the germline V gene, CDR1 is SGHDN and CDR2 is FVKESK. Trimming pared 3 bases from V and 8 bases from J, leaving 19 bases between.

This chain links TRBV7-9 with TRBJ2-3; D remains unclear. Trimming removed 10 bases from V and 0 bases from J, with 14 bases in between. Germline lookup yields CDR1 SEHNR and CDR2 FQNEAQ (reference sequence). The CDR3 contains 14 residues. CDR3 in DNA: TGTGCCATAGAGGTGTACCGGAGCACAGATACGCAGTATTTT. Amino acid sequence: CAIEVYRSTDTQYF.

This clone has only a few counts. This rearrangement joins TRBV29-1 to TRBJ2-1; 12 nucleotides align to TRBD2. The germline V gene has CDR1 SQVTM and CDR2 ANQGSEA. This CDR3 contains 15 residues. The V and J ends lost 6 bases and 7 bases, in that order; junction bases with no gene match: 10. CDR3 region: CSVTPLAGGLNEQFF. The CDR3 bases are TGCAGCGTGACCCCACTAGCGGGGGGCCTGAATGAGCAGTTCTTC.

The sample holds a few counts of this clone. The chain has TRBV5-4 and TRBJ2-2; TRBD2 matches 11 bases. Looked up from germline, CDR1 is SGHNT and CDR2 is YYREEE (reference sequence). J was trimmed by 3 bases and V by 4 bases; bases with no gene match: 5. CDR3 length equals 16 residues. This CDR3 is CASSPRLAGHTGELFF. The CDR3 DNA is TGTGCCAGCAGCCCTCGACTAGCGGGACACACCGGGGAGCTGTTTTTT. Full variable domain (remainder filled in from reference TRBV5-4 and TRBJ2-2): ETGVTQSPTHLIKTRGQQVTLRCSSQSGHNTVSWYQQALGQGPQFIFQYYREEENGRGNFPPRFSGLQFPNYSSELNVNALELDDSALYLCASSPRLAGHTGELFFGEGSRLTVL.

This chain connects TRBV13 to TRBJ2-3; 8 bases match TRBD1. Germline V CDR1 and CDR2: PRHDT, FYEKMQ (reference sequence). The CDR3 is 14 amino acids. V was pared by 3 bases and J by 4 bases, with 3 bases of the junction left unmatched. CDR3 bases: TGTGCCAGCAGCTTGGGGGACAGGCCAGATACGCAGTATTTT. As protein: CASSLGDRPDTQYF.

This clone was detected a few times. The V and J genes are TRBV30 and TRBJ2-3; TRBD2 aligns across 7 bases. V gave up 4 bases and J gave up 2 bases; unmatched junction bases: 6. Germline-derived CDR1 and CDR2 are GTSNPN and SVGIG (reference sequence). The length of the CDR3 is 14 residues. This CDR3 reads CAWNQGGVTDTQYF. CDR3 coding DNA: TGTGCCTGGAACCAGGGAGGGGTCACAGATACGCAGTATTTT.

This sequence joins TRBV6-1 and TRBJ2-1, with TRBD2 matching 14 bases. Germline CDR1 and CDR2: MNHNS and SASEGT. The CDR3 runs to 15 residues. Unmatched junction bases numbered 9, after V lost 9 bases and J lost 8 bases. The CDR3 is CAREAQGLAGDEQFF. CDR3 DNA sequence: TGTGCCAGAGAGGCACAGGGACTAGCGGGGGATGAGCAGTTCTTC.

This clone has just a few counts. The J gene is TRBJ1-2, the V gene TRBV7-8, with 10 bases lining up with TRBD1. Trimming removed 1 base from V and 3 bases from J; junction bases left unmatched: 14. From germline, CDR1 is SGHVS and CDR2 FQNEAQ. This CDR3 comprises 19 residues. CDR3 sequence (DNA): TGTGCCAGCAGCTTAGTACGAGCGCCCGGGGACAGGGGATACTATGGCTACACCTTC. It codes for CASSLVRAPGDRGYYGYTF.

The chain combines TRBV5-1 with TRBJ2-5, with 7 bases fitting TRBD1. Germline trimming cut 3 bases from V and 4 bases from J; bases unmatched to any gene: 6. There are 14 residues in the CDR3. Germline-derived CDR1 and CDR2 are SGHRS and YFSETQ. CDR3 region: CASSSNRGSETQYF. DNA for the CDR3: TGCGCCAGCAGCTCCAACAGGGGATCAGAGACCCAGTACTTC.

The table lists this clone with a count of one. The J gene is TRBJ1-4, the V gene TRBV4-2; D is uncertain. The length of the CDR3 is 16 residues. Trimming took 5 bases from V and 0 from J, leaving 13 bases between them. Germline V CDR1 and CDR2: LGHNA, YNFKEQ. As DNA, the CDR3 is TGTGCCAGCAGCGTAGTTAGGGCGACAACTAATGAAAAACTGTTTTTT. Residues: CASSVVRATTNEKLFF.

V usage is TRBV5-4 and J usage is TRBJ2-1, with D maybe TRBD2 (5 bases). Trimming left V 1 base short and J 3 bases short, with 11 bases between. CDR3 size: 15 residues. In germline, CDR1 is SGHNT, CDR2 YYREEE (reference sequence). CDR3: CASSLPGRNYNEQFF. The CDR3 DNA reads TGTGCCAGCAGCTTGCCGGGGAGAAACTACAATGAGCAGTTCTTC. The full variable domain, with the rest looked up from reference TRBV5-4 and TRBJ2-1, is ETGVTQSPTHLIKTRGQQVTLRCSSQSGHNTVSWYQQALGQGPQFIFQYYREEENGRGNFPPRFSGLQFPNYSSELNVNALELDDSALYLCASSLPGRNYNEQFFGPGTRLTVL.

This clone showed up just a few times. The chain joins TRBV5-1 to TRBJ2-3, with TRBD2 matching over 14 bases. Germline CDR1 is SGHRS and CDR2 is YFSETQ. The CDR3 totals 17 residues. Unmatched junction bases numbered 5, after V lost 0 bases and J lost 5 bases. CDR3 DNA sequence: TGCGCCAGCAGCTTGGGACTAGCGGGAGGGCCTAGAGATACGCAGTATTTT. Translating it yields CASSLGLAGGPRDTQYF.

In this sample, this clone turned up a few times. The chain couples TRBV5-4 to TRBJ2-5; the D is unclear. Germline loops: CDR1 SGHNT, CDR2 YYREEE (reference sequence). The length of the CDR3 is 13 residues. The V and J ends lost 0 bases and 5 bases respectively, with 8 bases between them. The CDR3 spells CASSLDKVETQYF. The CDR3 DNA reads TGTGCCAGCAGCTTGGATAAGGTTGAGACCCAGTACTTC.

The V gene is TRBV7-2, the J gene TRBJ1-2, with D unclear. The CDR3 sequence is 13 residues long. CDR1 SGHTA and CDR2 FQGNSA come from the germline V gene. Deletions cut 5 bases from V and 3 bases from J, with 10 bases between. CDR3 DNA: TGTGCCAGCAGCCCGCCCGGGGACTATGGCTACACCTTC. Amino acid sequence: CASSPPGDYGYTF. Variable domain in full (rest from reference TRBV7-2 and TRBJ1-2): GAGVSQSPSNKVTEKGKDVELRCDPISGHTALYWYRQSLGQGLEFLIYFQGNSAPDKSGLPSDRFSAERTGGSVSTLTIQRTQQEDSAVYLCASSPPGDYGYTFGSGTRLTVV.

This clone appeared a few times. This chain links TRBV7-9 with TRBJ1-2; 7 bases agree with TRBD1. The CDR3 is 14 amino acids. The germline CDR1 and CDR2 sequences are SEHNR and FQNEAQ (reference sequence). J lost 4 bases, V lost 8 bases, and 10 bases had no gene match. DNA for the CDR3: TGTGCCAGCGCCCCAGCAAGGGGGCCCTATGGCTACACCTTC. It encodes CASAPARGPYGYTF.

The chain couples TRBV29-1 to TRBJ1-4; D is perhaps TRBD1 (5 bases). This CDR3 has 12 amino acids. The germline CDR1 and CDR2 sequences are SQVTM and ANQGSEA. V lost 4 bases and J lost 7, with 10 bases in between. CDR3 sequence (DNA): TGCAGCGTTGCCAGGGCAGGTGAAAAACTGTTTTTT. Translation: CSVARAGEKLFF.

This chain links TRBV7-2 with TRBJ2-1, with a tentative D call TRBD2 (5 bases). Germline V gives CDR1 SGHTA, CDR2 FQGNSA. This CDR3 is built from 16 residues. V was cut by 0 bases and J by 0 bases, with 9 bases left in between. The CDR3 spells CASSLATLVSYNEQFF. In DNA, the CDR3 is TGTGCCAGCAGCTTAGCGACACTAGTCTCCTACAATGAGCAGTTCTTC.

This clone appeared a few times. CDR3 nucleotide sequence: TGTGCCTGGAGTGGGACCCTCTACTACGAGCAGTACTTC. This codes for CAWSGTLYYEQYF. The chain links TRBV30 to TRBJ2-7; D call uncertain. Looked up from germline, CDR1 is GTSNPN and CDR2 is SVGIG (reference sequence). CDR3 length: 13 amino acids. Trimming pared 1 base from V and 3 bases from J, leaving 10 bases between.

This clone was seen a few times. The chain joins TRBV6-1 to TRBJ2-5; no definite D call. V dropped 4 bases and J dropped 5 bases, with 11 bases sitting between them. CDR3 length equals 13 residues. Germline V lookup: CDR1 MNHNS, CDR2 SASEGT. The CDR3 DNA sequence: TGTGCCAGCAGTGTTAATCCCTCGGAGACCCAGTACTTC. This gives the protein CASSVNPSETQYF.

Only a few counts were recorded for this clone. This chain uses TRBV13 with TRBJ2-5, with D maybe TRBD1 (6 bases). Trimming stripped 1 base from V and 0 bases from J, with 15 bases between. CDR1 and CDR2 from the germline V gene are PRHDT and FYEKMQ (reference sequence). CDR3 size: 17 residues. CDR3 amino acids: CASSLARGRSYQETQYF. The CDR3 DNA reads TGTGCCAGCAGCTTAGCCAGGGGACGCAGCTACCAAGAGACCCAGTACTTC.

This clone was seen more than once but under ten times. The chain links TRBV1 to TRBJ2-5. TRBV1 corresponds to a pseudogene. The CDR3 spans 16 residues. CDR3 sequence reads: CTSSLKLSITQETQYF. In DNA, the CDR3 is TGCACCAGCAGCCTAAAGTTATCGATAACCCAAGAGACCCAGTACTTC.

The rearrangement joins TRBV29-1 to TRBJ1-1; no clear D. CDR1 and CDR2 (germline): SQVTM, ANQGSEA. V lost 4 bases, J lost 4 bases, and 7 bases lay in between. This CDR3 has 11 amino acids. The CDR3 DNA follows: TGCAGCGTTGTGGCCAGCACTGAAGCTTTCTTT. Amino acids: CSVVASTEAFF.